Presented here are 26 T cell receptor beta chains from one specimen sequenced in a study of blood T cell repertoires in COVID-19. The assay was immunoSEQ multiplex PCR, and TCRdb's table has in-frame clones only and misses some. The table has around 180,000 clones, about 85% seen once. Material: peripheral blood. The receptors stem from a man in his sixties or seventies with active or convalescent COVID-19.

This sequence joins TRBV19 and TRBJ2-2; 7 bases fit TRBD2. Germline V CDR1 and CDR2: LNHDA, SQIVND (reference sequence). The CDR3 spans 15 residues. V was clipped by 11 bases and J by 4 bases; unmatched bases: 13. The CDR3 DNA is TGTGCCGGGGGTTCGCGGGAGACCCCCACCGGGGAGCTGTTTTTT. This sequence encodes CAGGSRETPTGELFF.

The V call is TRBV18, the J call TRBJ1-5; tentatively, D is TRBD1 (5 bases). CDR3 length: 15 residues. V lost 3 bases to trimming and J lost 6 bases, with 15 bases between them. From germline, CDR1 is KGHSH and CDR2 LQKENI. The CDR3 bases are TGTGCCAGCTCACCCTCGCAGGGTTCGGGTCAGCCCCAGCATTTT. Translation gives CASSPSQGSGQPQHF.

V usage is TRBV5-4 and J usage is TRBJ1-1; no clear D gene. The CDR3 sequence is 13 residues long. V gave up 0 bases and J gave up 0 bases, with 3 bases separating them. Germline V gene lookup returns CDR1 SGHNT and CDR2 YYREEE (reference sequence). CDR3 bases: TGTGCCAGCAGCTTGGGAGTGAACACTGAAGCTTTCTTT. This sequence encodes CASSLGVNTEAFF.

The V gene is TRBV5-1, the J gene TRBJ2-5, with TRBD1 matching over 7 bases. This CDR3 is 18 amino acids long. The trim removed 3 bases at V and 0 bases at J, leaving 14 bases unmatched. Germline V CDR1 and CDR2: SGHRS, YFSETQ. CDR3 protein: CASSSGTEARRYQETQYF. CDR3 coding DNA: TGCGCCAGCAGCTCGGGGACAGAAGCGAGAAGGTACCAAGAGACCCAGTACTTC.

This chain connects TRBV11-2 to TRBJ2-7, with 8 bases that match TRBD1. The germline V gene has CDR1 SGHAT and CDR2 FQNNGV. V gave up 1 base and J gave up 7 bases; unmatched junction bases: 9. CDR3 length equals 15 residues. CDR3 amino acids: CASSLAGRGQREQYF. In DNA, the CDR3 is TGTGCCAGCAGCTTAGCAGGCAGGGGGCAGCGGGAGCAGTACTTC. Variable domain in full (rest from reference TRBV11-2 and TRBJ2-7): EAGVAQSPRYKIIEKRQSVAFWCNPISGHATLYWYQQILGQGPKLLIQFQNNGVVDDSQLPKDRFSAERLKGVDSTLKIQPAKLEDSAVYLCASSLAGRGQREQYFGPGTRLTVT.

The chain recombines TRBV2 with TRBJ1-3, with D perhaps matching TRBD1 (5 bases). The CDR3 loop spans 15 amino acids. Trimming removed 5 bases from V and 4 bases from J, with 15 bases in between. Germline V lookup: CDR1 SNHLY, CDR2 FYNNEI. CDR3 sequence: CASSPQGVGGNTIYF. CDR3 bases: TGTGCCAGCAGTCCCCAAGGGGTAGGGGGAAACACCATATATTTT.

The genes are TRBV27 and TRBJ1-1; D is unclear. This CDR3 region has 14 residues. Germline V gene data show CDR1 as MNHEY and CDR2 as SMNVEV (reference sequence). Trimming removed 1 base from V and 1 base from J, with 7 bases in between. CDR3 residues: CASSLFQKNTEAFF. The CDR3, as DNA: TGTGCCAGCAGTTTATTCCAAAAGAACACTGAAGCTTTCTTT.

This clone was seen repeatedly, ten times or more. CDR3 loop: CASSLDAGSYNEQFF. CDR3 bases: TGTGCCAGCAGCTTAGATGCGGGCTCCTACAATGAGCAGTTCTTC. The chain carries TRBV7-6 and TRBJ2-1; perhaps TRBD2 as D (5 bases). The CDR3 covers 15 residues. V lost 1 base and J lost 0, with 7 bases in between. Germline CDR1 is SGHVS and CDR2 is FNYEAQ. The full variable domain, rest sourced from reference TRBV7-6 and TRBJ2-1, is GAGVSQSPRYKVTKRGQDVALRCDPISGHVSLYWYRQALGQGPEFLTYFNYEAQQDKSGLPNDRFSAERPEGSISTLTIQRTEQRDSAMYRCASSLDAGSYNEQFFGPGTRLTVL.

This chain connects TRBV28 to TRBJ1-1; D perhaps matches TRBD1 (5 bases). CDR1 is MDHEN, CDR2 SYDVKM, per germline. V shed 4 bases and J shed 5 bases, with 17 bases lying between them. The CDR3 extends over 15 amino acids. In DNA, the CDR3 is TGTGCCAGCAGTTCCGAGAACAGGCGATGGACTGAAGCTTTCTTT. This sequence encodes CASSSENRRWTEAFF.

The rearrangement links TRBV3-1 (or the pseudogene TRBV3-2) to TRBJ2-2, with no clear D. Germline CDR1 and CDR2: LGHDT and YNNKEL (reference sequence). V gave up 3 bases and J gave up 4 bases, with 6 bases separating them. This CDR3 spans 13 amino acids. The CDR3 loop is CASSHQATGELFF. CDR3 DNA sequence: TGTGCCAGCAGCCACCAAGCCACCGGGGAGCTGTTTTTT.

This clone was recorded only once. The rearrangement links TRBV5-1 to TRBJ1-5, with a tentative D call TRBD1 (5 bases). The V end lost 5 bases, the J end lost 3 bases, and 12 bases lay between the germline ends. Germline V CDR1 and CDR2: SGHRS, YFSETQ. The CDR3 runs to 14 residues. CDR3 coding DNA: TGCGCCAGCAGTTACGACAGTCCCAATCAGCCCCAGCATTTT. Translation: CASSYDSPNQPQHF.

In this sample, this clone turned up once. This chain links TRBV6-2 or TRBV6-3 with TRBJ1-1; D might be TRBD1 (6 bases). Trimming took off 3 bases at V and 3 bases at J, with 11 bases between the two ends. This CDR3 region has 14 residues. Germline CDR1 is MNHEY and CDR2 is SVGEGT. The CDR3 protein is CASSYQGLDTEAFF. CDR3 DNA sequence: TGTGCCAGCAGTTATCAGGGGTTGGACACTGAAGCTTTCTTT.

The chain links TRBV5-4 to TRBJ2-3, with 7 bases lining up with TRBD2. V trimming: 4 bases; J trimming: 2 bases; junction bases outside the gene matches: 10. CDR1 SGHNT and CDR2 YYREEE come from the germline V gene (reference sequence). The CDR3 totals 16 residues. Written as DNA, the CDR3 is TGTGCCAGCAGCCCGGGACCGGGACTAACCACAGATACGCAGTATTTT. The encoded protein is CASSPGPGLTTDTQYF.

The chain links TRBV5-4 to TRBJ2-1; 9 nucleotides align to TRBD1. The germline CDR1 and CDR2 sequences are SGHNT and YYREEE (reference sequence). Trimming at V came to 2 bases and at J to 3 bases, leaving 12 bases not matched to a gene. The CDR3 is 18 residues long. CDR3: CASSLPPGRDRVYNEQFF. CDR3 in DNA: TGTGCCAGCAGCTTACCGCCGGGACGGGACAGGGTCTACAATGAGCAGTTCTTC.

The gene calls are TRBV30 and TRBJ2-2; D might be TRBD1 (5 bases). Trimming cost V 8 bases and J 1 base, with 14 bases left between them. This CDR3 contains 14 residues. The germline CDR1 and CDR2 sequences are GTSNPN and SVGIG (reference sequence). The CDR3 here is CAGRQGLNTGELFF. DNA of the CDR3: TGTGCCGGACGGCAGGGTTTGAACACCGGGGAGCTGTTTTTT.

The chain joins TRBV30 to TRBJ1-2, with no clear D. Germline V gene lookup returns CDR1 GTSNPN and CDR2 SVGIG (reference sequence). With 0 bases removed from V and 0 bases from J, the gap between germline ends came to 8 bases. This CDR3 contains 14 residues. The CDR3 reads CAWSVSVPNYGYTF. CDR3 bases: TGTGCCTGGAGTGTCTCAGTACCTAACTATGGCTACACCTTC.

The chain carries TRBV19 and TRBJ2-1; 11 bases map to TRBD2. CDR3 length: 14 residues. CDR1 and CDR2 from the germline V gene are LNHDA and SQIVND (reference sequence). The V gene end was trimmed by 8 bases and the J gene end by 6 bases; junction bases not matched to a gene: 6. This chain's CDR3 is CASDSGGARNEQFF. The CDR3, as DNA: TGTGCCAGTGATAGCGGGGGGGCCCGCAATGAGCAGTTCTTC.

V gene TRBV10-2 combines with J gene TRBJ2-7, with 7 bases identical to TRBD2. CDR1 and CDR2 (germline): WSHSY, SAAADI. The CDR3 loop spans 20 amino acids. The junction had 23 bases not matched to a gene; V was cut back by 5 bases and J by 1 base. CDR3 loop: CASSMGGFGAQIPPSYEQYF. In nucleotides, the CDR3 is TGCGCCAGCAGTATGGGGGGGTTTGGGGCCCAGATCCCTCCGTCCTACGAGCAGTACTTC.

The chain uses TRBV7-2 and TRBJ1-5; 8 nucleotides line up with TRBD1. The CDR3 covers 14 residues. Germline CDR1 and CDR2: SGHTA and FQGNSA. V shed 4 bases, J shed 10 bases, and the junction held 9 bases outside the gene matches. CDR3 in amino acids: CASSYGTGGGPQHF. The CDR3 DNA is TGTGCCAGCAGCTACGGGACAGGAGGAGGTCCCCAGCATTTT.

The CDR3 sequence: CASSDGRGPQPQHF. As DNA, the CDR3 is TGTGCCAGCAGTGACGGCAGGGGGCCTCAGCCCCAGCATTTT. The rearrangement uses TRBV2 and TRBJ1-5, with 8 bases identical to TRBD1. Trimming removed 3 bases from V and 6 bases from J; junction bases left unmatched: 4. The CDR3 has 14 residues. Germline assignment: CDR1 SNHLY and CDR2 FYNNEI.

The chain joins TRBV19 to TRBJ1-6, with D possibly being TRBD1 (6 bases). The CDR3 covers 14 residues. Trimming pared 7 bases from V and 7 bases from J, leaving 14 bases between. Per the germline V gene, CDR1 is LNHDA and CDR2 is SQIVND (reference sequence). CDR3 residues: CASTLGQLNSPLHF. Written as DNA, the CDR3 is TGTGCCAGTACGCTCGGACAGTTAAATTCACCCCTCCACTTT.

V and J are TRBV11-2 and TRBJ2-7; 7 nucleotides line up with TRBD1. The germline gives CDR1 SGHAT, CDR2 FQNNGV. This CDR3 comprises 15 residues. V lost 5 bases and J lost 4; bases outside the gene matches: 11. The CDR3 is CASSIINTGVYEQYF. CDR3 coding DNA: TGTGCCAGCAGCATCATAAATACAGGGGTGTACGAGCAGTACTTC.

This clone was recorded a few times. The chain couples TRBV19 to TRBJ1-5; maybe TRBD1 (6 bases). The CDR3 has 16 residues. V lost 3 bases and J lost 5, with 17 bases in between. The germline V gene encodes CDR1 LNHDA and CDR2 SQIVND (reference sequence). Here the CDR3 reads CASSMGQGFPYQPQHF. DNA for the CDR3: TGTGCCAGTAGTATGGGCCAGGGGTTTCCCTATCAGCCCCAGCATTTT.

In nucleotides, the CDR3 is TGTGCCAGCGGGACAGGATTTAGCTCCTATAATTCACCCCTCCACTTT. Amino acids: CASGTGFSSYNSPLHF. V is TRBV28 and J is TRBJ1-6; 8 positions agree with TRBD1. This CDR3 is built from 16 residues. The V segment lost 8 bases and the J segment 0 bases; nucleotides outside the gene matches: 6. Per the germline V gene, CDR1 is MDHEN and CDR2 is SYDVKM.

The DNA for the CDR3 is TGTGCCAGCAGCTCGACCCGGGACAGGGGAGGAGAGACCCAGTACTTC. As protein: CASSSTRDRGGETQYF. The chain uses TRBV7-2 and TRBJ2-5; TRBD1 agrees at 10 bases. This CDR3 has 16 residues. V shed 4 bases, J shed 4 bases, and the junction held 9 bases outside the gene matches. Per the germline V gene, CDR1 is SGHTA and CDR2 is FQGNSA. Full variable domain (remainder filled in from reference TRBV7-2 and TRBJ2-5): GAGVSQSPSNKVTEKGKDVELRCDPISGHTALYWYRQSLGQGLEFLIYFQGNSAPDKSGLPSDRFSAERTGGSVSTLTIQRTQQEDSAVYLCASSSTRDRGGETQYFGPGTRLLVL.

The chain has TRBV6-5 and TRBJ1-1, with D possibly being TRBD1 (6 bases). CDR1 is MNHEY, CDR2 SVGAGI, per germline. Trimming stripped 5 bases from V and 4 bases from J, with 14 bases between. This CDR3 spans 14 amino acids. CDR3 loop: CASSNTGYVTEAFF. The DNA for the CDR3 is TGTGCCAGCAGTAATACAGGGTATGTCACTGAAGCTTTCTTT.